The clone carrying this TCR beta chain showed up just a few times. The data were obtained in a study of control samples from healthy donors and cancer patients. Clones were sequenced by immunoSEQ multiplex PCR, and TCRdb holds only the in-frame ones, with some missing. The sample includes about 68,000 clones, under 85% of them seen just once. Germline CDR1 is SGHTA and CDR2 is FQGNSA. V lost 3 bases and J lost 7; bases outside the gene matches: 12. The CDR3 is 17 amino acids. Sequenced sample: blood. This clonotype originated in a man aged 55 to 69 in good health. The chain uses TRBV7-2 and TRBJ1-6; TRBD1 matches 7 bases. The CDR3 coding sequence is TGTGCCAGCAGCTTGAGGAATCGACAGGGCGGCAATTCACCCCTCCACTTT. Translating it yields CASSLRNRQGGNSPLHF.